Sequencing of this T cell receptor beta chain was carried out in a study of tumor-infiltrating lymphocytes in primary liver carcinoma. Study background: Each of the samples returned roughly 3.65 to 7.5 million productive TCRbeta reads (a yield similar across tissue types). Study results and limitations: Tumor region pairs outstripped tumor-adjacent and tumor-blood pairs in overlap.

With roughly 540 ng total RNA as template and a constant-region primer, TCR beta cDNA was made. ARM-PCR, slightly modified, supplied the TCR beta libraries through three nested multiplex PCR rounds. Two initial PCR rounds of around 10 cycles each paired TRBV1-TRBV30 forward primers with a C-beta reverse primer. TCRdb re-called the multiplex PCR reads with MiXCR, one entry per CDR3 protein. Of about 310,000 distinct CDR3 sequences in the sample, approximately 60% were seen once. Out of unsorted whole blood came the blood RNA, and germline DNA was extracted as well. Donors were untreated and chronically infected with HBV. This CDR3 region has 13 residues. V lost 1 base, J lost 4 bases, and 7 bases lay in between. Germline V gives CDR1 MGHRA, CDR2 YSYEKL. In this sample, this clonotype turned up many times. Antigen unknown.

The sequence was collected from a man aged 40-50 years with primary liver carcinoma and hepatitis B virus infection. The chain employs TRBV4-1 and TRBJ1-2; D call uncertain. What was sequenced was peripheral blood. The chain's CDR3 is CASSQGSSYGYTF. CDR3 DNA: TGCGCCAGCAGCCAAGGCTCGTCCTATGGCTACACCTTC.